This T cell receptor (beta chain) originates from a study of graft-versus-host responses after intestinal transplantation. In the study overall: Multivisceral, liver-intestinal, or isolated intestinal grafts were transplanted into recipients. All recipients got anti-thymocyte globulin induction, then tacrolimus and steroids for about three years.

This clone was observed a few times. Its antigen remains unidentified. The CDR3 consists of 15 residues. Looked up from germline, CDR1 is SGHDT and CDR2 is YYEEEE. V trimming: 3 bases; J trimming: 8 bases; junction bases outside the gene matches: 10. Whole-study results and caveats: Among recipient marrow samples, GvH clones were found; some appeared first in ileum or blood.

Generated by immunoSEQ multiplex PCR, the TCRdb table keeps only in-frame clones and is missing some. The data show about 64,000 clones, roughly nine tenths seen once. The origin of this receptor is a human donor who was the organ donor for an intestinal transplant. Material: unstimulated CD8+ T cells sorted from spleen or lymph node cells, obtained before transplant. The V gene is TRBV5-6, the J gene TRBJ2-7, with 11 nucleotides matching TRBD1. The CDR3 coding sequence is TGTGCCAGCAGCTCCGGGACAGGGGGTCCCGACAAGCAGTACTTC. Protein product: CASSSGTGGPDKQYF.